Given below is one T cell receptor beta chain in context. Germline loops: CDR1 SQVTM, CDR2 ANQGSEA. Trimming stripped 1 base from V and 3 bases from J, with 9 bases between. The CDR3 consists of 13 residues. This entry comes from a study of lung T cells in sarcoidosis with Löfgren's syndrome. TCRdb itself ran the reads through MiXCR, one entry per CDR3 protein. The sample lists around 60,000 distinct CDR3 sequences, approximately 21% seen once, with less than 2.5% in the top ten. What was sequenced was CD4+ T cells from PBMCs. The clonotype comes from a human donor with sarcoidosis (Löfgren's syndrome or another form), or a control subject (not recorded which). This chain uses TRBV29-1 with TRBJ1-1; no reliable D call. CDR3 sequence (DNA): TGCAGCGTTGAAGGGGGAACCGACACTGAAGCTTTCTTT. The encoded protein is CSVEGGTDTEAFF.